This is a list of T cell receptor beta chains from one sample in a study of immune characterization of retroperitoneal liposarcoma. One entry per CDR3 protein results from TCRdb running MiXCR on the PCR reads. The sample lists some 10,000 distinct CDR3 sequences, 27% occurring once. Source material: tumor tissue. All receptors derive from a female donor with retroperitoneal liposarcoma. CDR3s include the opening cysteine and the closing phenylalanine or tryptophan. A D gene is named only where the DNA matches it firmly. Some rows have no size entry. The others give once, few or many, or a class for an expanded clone.

DNA,CDR3,V,size,D,J
TGTGCCAGCAGCTTAGATCCTAGCGGCTACGAGCAGTACTTC,CASSLDPSGYEQYF,TRBV7-2,large,TRBD2,TRBJ2-7
TGTGCCAGCAGTGCAGGGACAGGGGATCGGGATACGCAGTATTTT,CASSAGTGDRDTQYF,TRBV25-1,.,TRBD1,TRBJ2-3
TGTGCCAGCAGCTTAGAGGGACTGGGGACCCAGTTCTTC,CASSLEGLGTQFF,TRBV7-6,many,.,TRBJ2-1
TGTGCCAGCAGTTGGGGAACCAAGGCTAGGAATGAGCAGTACTTC,CASSWGTKARNEQYF,TRBV6-1,few,.,TRBJ2-5
TGTGCCAGCAGCTTAGGGACTAGCGGGGGCAATGAGCAGTACTTC,CASSLGTSGGNEQYF,TRBV7-2,few,TRBD2,TRBJ2-7
TGTGCCAGCAGCGCTCAGGGCCACCAAGTGACAGATACGCAGTATTTT,CASSAQGHQVTDTQYF,TRBV6-1,many,.,TRBJ2-3
TGTGCCAGCAGCTCGCACCTGGCGGAGCAGTACTTC,CASSSHLAEQYF,TRBV7-9,.,.,TRBJ2-5
TGTGCCAGCAGTTACTCGATGATAGGAGAGACCCAGTACTTC,CASSYSMIGETQYF,TRBV6-5,few,.,TRBJ2-5
TGTGCCAGCAGCCTTCTCAGAGATACGCAGTATTTT,CASSLLRDTQYF,TRBV7-8,medium-sized,.,TRBJ2-3
TGTGCCAGCAGTAGCGGGGGGGGACGGGGAAACTATGGCTACACCTTC,CASSSGGGRGNYGYTF,TRBV6-1,few,.,TRBJ1-2
TGTGCCAGCAGTGAAGGGTGGGGTTTAGGAGATACGCAGTATTTT,CASSEGWGLGDTQYF,TRBV6-1,.,.,TRBJ2-3
TGTGCCACCAGTGATTTGATGGGACCGCAGGCCGAGGAGCTGTTTTTT,CATSDLMGPQAEELFF,TRBV24-1,.,.,TRBJ2-2
TGTGCCAGCAGTTGGAGCGGGGCCGAGACCCAGTTCTTC,CASSWSGAETQFF,TRBV6-1,few,TRBD2,TRBJ2-1
TGTGCCAGCAGTGAAGCACTCGGGGGGGACATTCAGTACTTC,CASSEALGGDIQYF,TRBV6-1,few,TRBD2,TRBJ2-4
TGTGCCAGCAGCTTAAGGTGGGGGGGCAATCAGCCCCAGCATTTT,CASSLRWGGNQPQHF,TRBV7-8,many,.,TRBJ1-5
TGTGCCATCAGAGTAGCGGGAGAGGCCCAGCGCCACGAGCAGTACTTC,CAIRVAGEAQRHEQYF,TRBV10-3,large,TRBD2,TRBJ2-7
TGTGCCAGCAGCTTAAACCAAGAGACCCAGTTCTTC,CASSLNQETQFF,TRBV7-2,medium-sized,.,TRBJ2-1
TGTGCCAGCGCAAGCGGGAGGGAAGGGAATGAGCAGTTCTTC,CASASGREGNEQFF,TRBV6-4,.,TRBD2,TRBJ2-1
TGTGCCAGCAGTCCCCGAACGACTTCGCAACAAGAGACCCAGTACTTC,CASSPRTTSQQETQYF,TRBV27,many,.,TRBJ2-5
TGTGCCAGCAAGCCGGGACCGACTTCCTACGAGCAGTACTTC,CASKPGPTSYEQYF,TRBV6-6,.,.,TRBJ2-7
TGTGCCAGCAGCCGGAGGGGGGACAGTAATTCACCCCTCCACTTT,CASSRRGDSNSPLHF,TRBV6-1,.,TRBD1,TRBJ1-6
TGTGCCAGCTACACTAGCCTGTCTTACAATGAGCAGTTCTTC,CASYTSLSYNEQFF,TRBV6-1,.,.,TRBJ2-1
TGTGCCAGCAGTTACTCCCCTCCGCGGGGGGTCTACAATGAGCAGTACTTC,CASSYSPPRGVYNEQYF,TRBV6-5,few,TRBD2,TRBJ2-4
TGTGCCGGAGGTGGTACTAGCACAGATACGCAGTATTTT,CAGGGTSTDTQYF,TRBV4-1,.,.,TRBJ2-3
TGTGCCAGCAGCTACCAATCTAATGAGCAGTTCTTC,CASSYQSNEQFF,TRBV11-1,many,.,TRBJ2-1
TGTGCCAGCAGTCTGGATGGAGGGGCCCTCTCCCAAGAGACCCAGTTCTTC,CASSLDGGALSQETQFF,TRBV6-1,medium-sized,.,TRBJ2-1
TGTGCCAGCAGTGCGGCAGGGCGCTACGAGCAGTACTTC,CASSAAGRYEQYF,TRBV6-1,.,.,TRBJ2-7
TGTGCCAGCAGTGAATACAACAGGGGGTCCGAGCAGTTCTTC,CASSEYNRGSEQFF,TRBV6-1,many,TRBD1,TRBJ2-1
TGTGCCAGCAGCTTAGCGTTAGGCGGCCGTCCCTACGAGCAGTACTTC,CASSLALGGRPYEQYF,TRBV7-6,many,.,TRBJ2-7
TGTGCCACCAGGGCCACCTTAGAGGATACGCAGTTCTTC,CATRATLEDTQFF,TRBV6-5,.,.,TRBJ2-1
TGTGCCAGCAGTTTGGGTGTGGGAGGACTAGCGGATTACAATGAGCAGTTCTTC,CASSLGVGGLADYNEQFF,TRBV12-3/TRBV12-4,.,TRBD2,TRBJ2-1
TGTGCCAGCAGCTTAGCGCCGGGACAGGGGATATGGGGCTACACCTTC,CASSLAPGQGIWGYTF,TRBV7-6,medium-sized,TRBD1,TRBJ1-2
TGCGCCAGCAGTCAATCGGCGGGGGAAAACAATGAGCAGTACTTC,CASSQSAGENNEQYF,TRBV23-1,.,TRBD2,TRBJ2-5
TGTGCCAGCCGGGACTTGACTGAAGCTTTCTTT,CASRDLTEAFF,TRBV6-5,few,.,TRBJ1-1
TGTGCCAGCAGCGCCACCCCTAGTAGCGGGAAGACGAATGAGCAGTTCTTC,CASSATPSSGKTNEQFF,TRBV11-3,.,TRBD2,TRBJ2-1
TGTGCCAGCAGCGCCGGACCACCCTACGAGCAGTACTTC,CASSAGPPYEQYF,TRBV7-2,.,.,TRBJ2-7
TGTGCCAGCAGTTTAGCCCAGTTTAATGAGCAGTTCTTC,CASSLAQFNEQFF,TRBV12-3/TRBV12-4,.,.,TRBJ2-1
TGTGCCAGCAGCTTTCAGGTGGGAGAGACCCAGTACTTC,CASSFQVGETQYF,TRBV7-2,medium-sized,.,TRBJ2-5
TGTGCCAGCAGCTTACAGGGGAGGCGGGAAAAACTGTTTTTT,CASSLQGRREKLFF,TRBV6-1,few,TRBD1,TRBJ1-4
TGTGCCAGCAGCCCAGGCAATACTGGGACTATTAGGGGAAGGGGTCTCTACAATGAGCAGTTCTTC,CASSPGNTGTIRGRGLYNEQFF,TRBV6-1,few,TRBD2,TRBJ2-1
TGCGCCAGCAGTTCCCAGACAGGGGGCTCCTACAATGAGCAGTTCTTC,CASSSQTGGSYNEQFF,TRBV10-1,few,TRBD1,TRBJ2-1
TGTGCCAGCATTGGACAGGGAGCCTACGAGCAGTTCTTC,CASIGQGAYEQFF,TRBV6-1,medium-sized,TRBD1,TRBJ2-1
TGTGCCAGCAGTTTATCCGGACTAGCGAGAGAGGTGGACAATGAGCAGTTCTTC,CASSLSGLAREVDNEQFF,TRBV27,few,TRBD2,TRBJ2-1
TGTGCCAGCAGCTTAGTCCAGGTCGTGACCACTGAAGCTTTCTTT,CASSLVQVVTTEAFF,TRBV7-2,.,.,TRBJ1-1
TGTGCCAGCAGGGGGACAGCGCAGGGCTACACCTTC,CASRGTAQGYTF,TRBV25-1,few,TRBD1,TRBJ1-2
TGTGCCAGCAGCTTAGTTTCCAGTAATTCACCCCTCCACTTT,CASSLVSSNSPLHF,TRBV7-8,.,.,TRBJ1-6
TGTGCCAGCAGTTTGCAGGGGGGATACTACGAGCAGTACTTC,CASSLQGGYYEQYF,TRBV12-3/TRBV12-4,few,.,TRBJ2-7